This is a list of T cell receptor beta chains from one sample in a study of CD8 T cells in Susac syndrome. TCRdb reanalysed the immunoSEQ multiplex PCR reads using MiXCR and keeps one entry per CDR3 protein. The data show a few hundred thousand distinct CDR3 sequences, 85% to 95% seen once. Sequencing input: CD4+ T cells from PBMCs. These receptors were collected from a human donor with multiple sclerosis. CDR3s include the opening cysteine and the closing phenylalanine or tryptophan. Each record gives: clone size, D gene, J gene, V gene, CDR3 protein, CDR3 DNA. The D gene is left open where the match is weak. Rows give clone size only sometimes, using once, few, many, or a class for an expanded clone.

clone_size: NA; d_call: NA; j_call: TRBJ2-7; v_call: TRBV20-1; cdr3_aa: CSARSGSSYEQYF; cdr3_nt: TGCAGTGCTAGATCGGGGTCCTCCTACGAGCAGTACTTC
clone_size: NA; d_call: NA; j_call: TRBJ2-1; v_call: TRBV5-6; cdr3_aa: CASSLSPSSYNEQFF; cdr3_nt: TGTGCCAGCAGCTTGTCCCCTAGCTCCTACAATGAGCAGTTCTTC
clone_size: NA; d_call: TRBD1; j_call: TRBJ1-1; v_call: TRBV2; cdr3_aa: CASNRGGNTEAFF; cdr3_nt: TGTGCCAGCAACAGGGGCGGAAACACTGAAGCTTTCTTT
clone_size: NA; d_call: NA; j_call: TRBJ1-1; v_call: TRBV3-1; cdr3_aa: CASSPSGRSRNTEAFF; cdr3_nt: TGTGCCAGCAGCCCGTCCGGGAGAAGTAGGAACACTGAAGCTTTCTTT
clone_size: NA; d_call: NA; j_call: TRBJ2-7; v_call: TRBV20-1; cdr3_aa: CSATNPGLGAYEQYF; cdr3_nt: TGCAGTGCCACCAACCCGGGGCTGGGGGCCTACGAGCAGTACTTC
clone_size: NA; d_call: TRBD1; j_call: TRBJ1-2; v_call: TRBV10-3; cdr3_aa: CAISESLDRGHGYTF; cdr3_nt: TGTGCCATCAGTGAATCCCTAGACAGGGGGCATGGCTACACCTTC
clone_size: NA; d_call: NA; j_call: TRBJ1-5; v_call: TRBV20-1; cdr3_aa: CSARSPTLSNQPQHF; cdr3_nt: TGCAGTGCTAGATCTCCGACACTTAGCAATCAGCCCCAGCATTTT
clone_size: NA; d_call: NA; j_call: TRBJ2-3; v_call: TRBV20-1; cdr3_aa: CSAPPFAGTSTDTQYF; cdr3_nt: TGCAGTGCTCCCCCTTTCGCGGGGACTAGCACAGATACGCAGTATTTT
clone_size: once; d_call: NA; j_call: TRBJ2-5; v_call: TRBV20-1; cdr3_aa: CSAPHLKMPNQETQYF; cdr3_nt: TGCAGTGCTCCTCACCTTAAGATGCCCAACCAAGAGACCCAGTACTTC
clone_size: NA; d_call: NA; j_call: TRBJ2-3; v_call: TRBV11-1; cdr3_aa: CASSSTRQPTDTQYF; cdr3_nt: TGTGCCAGCAGCTCAACCCGACAGCCTACAGATACGCAGTATTTT
clone_size: NA; d_call: TRBD2; j_call: TRBJ2-7; v_call: TRBV29-1; cdr3_aa: CSVEDTAGPYEQYF; cdr3_nt: TGCAGCGTTGAAGATACAGCGGGGCCCTACGAGCAGTACTTC
clone_size: NA; d_call: NA; j_call: TRBJ1-1; v_call: TRBV19; cdr3_aa: CASSRQAMNTEAFF; cdr3_nt: TGTGCCAGTAGTAGACAGGCCATGAACACTGAAGCTTTCTTT
clone_size: NA; d_call: TRBD1; j_call: TRBJ2-7; v_call: TRBV6-5; cdr3_aa: CASSRDSKYYEQYF; cdr3_nt: TGTGCCAGCAGTCGGGACAGTAAATACTACGAGCAGTACTTC
clone_size: NA; d_call: NA; j_call: TRBJ1-6; v_call: TRBV9; cdr3_aa: CASSVGASPLHF; cdr3_nt: TGTGCCAGCAGCGTAGGGGCATCACCCCTCCACTTT
clone_size: NA; d_call: NA; j_call: TRBJ2-1; v_call: TRBV7-3; cdr3_aa: CASSLRGAVNNEQFF; cdr3_nt: TGTGCCAGCAGCTTAAGAGGGGCGGTCAACAATGAGCAGTTCTTC
clone_size: NA; d_call: NA; j_call: TRBJ1-1; v_call: TRBV6-6; cdr3_aa: CASRNPPDTLNTEAFF; cdr3_nt: TGTGCCAGCAGAAACCCCCCCGACACTTTGAACACTGAAGCTTTCTTT
clone_size: NA; d_call: NA; j_call: TRBJ2-7; v_call: TRBV2; cdr3_aa: CAARASSTNTYEQYF; cdr3_nt: TGTGCCGCCCGGGCCAGTTCTACTAACACCTACGAGCAGTACTTC
clone_size: NA; d_call: NA; j_call: TRBJ1-5; v_call: TRBV9; cdr3_aa: CASSVGSGKVNQPQHF; cdr3_nt: TGTGCCAGCAGCGTAGGCTCGGGCAAGGTCAATCAGCCCCAGCATTTT
clone_size: NA; d_call: TRBD1; j_call: TRBJ1-5; v_call: TRBV3-1; cdr3_aa: CASAAGQNQPQHF; cdr3_nt: TGTGCCAGCGCCGCGGGACAGAATCAGCCCCAGCATTTT
clone_size: NA; d_call: NA; j_call: TRBJ1-1; v_call: TRBV29-1; cdr3_aa: CSVAQGGYTEAFF; cdr3_nt: TGCAGCGTAGCACAGGGTGGGTACACTGAAGCTTTCTTT
clone_size: NA; d_call: NA; j_call: TRBJ2-7; v_call: TRBV3-1; cdr3_aa: CASSQSGLPPYEQYF; cdr3_nt: TGTGCCAGCAGCCAAAGCGGGCTACCACCCTACGAGCAGTACTTC
clone_size: NA; d_call: NA; j_call: TRBJ1-2; v_call: TRBV24-1; cdr3_aa: CATSDSGTTYGYTF; cdr3_nt: TGTGCCACCAGTGACTCCGGGACAACCTATGGCTACACCTTC
clone_size: NA; d_call: TRBD1; j_call: TRBJ2-6; v_call: TRBV25-1; cdr3_aa: CASSADRGSYGANVLTF; cdr3_nt: TGTGCCAGCAGTGCCGACAGGGGTTCGTACGGGGCCAACGTCCTGACTTTC
clone_size: NA; d_call: NA; j_call: TRBJ1-2; v_call: TRBV30; cdr3_aa: CAWSEGSVNYGYTF; cdr3_nt: TGTGCCTGGAGTGAGGGAAGCGTTAACTATGGCTACACCTTC
clone_size: NA; d_call: TRBD1; j_call: TRBJ2-7; v_call: TRBV20-1; cdr3_aa: CSAWTGTPYEQYF; cdr3_nt: TGCAGTGCCTGGACAGGGACCCCCTACGAGCAGTACTTC
clone_size: once; d_call: TRBD1; j_call: TRBJ1-2; v_call: TRBV19; cdr3_aa: CASRTGAAGLGYTF; cdr3_nt: TGTGCCAGTCGTACAGGGGCGGCAGGATTGGGCTACACCTTC
clone_size: NA; d_call: NA; j_call: TRBJ2-3; v_call: TRBV2; cdr3_aa: CASTPTGTPGHTQYF; cdr3_nt: TGTGCCAGCACCCCTACCGGGACCCCCGGCCATACGCAGTATTTT
clone_size: once; d_call: NA; j_call: TRBJ2-3; v_call: TRBV7-8; cdr3_aa: CASSPGALTDTQYF; cdr3_nt: TGTGCCAGCAGCCCCGGCGCCCTCACAGATACGCAGTATTTT
clone_size: NA; d_call: NA; j_call: TRBJ1-3; v_call: TRBV30; cdr3_aa: CAWGTGNTIYF; cdr3_nt: TGTGCCTGGGGTACTGGAAACACCATATATTTT
clone_size: NA; d_call: NA; j_call: TRBJ1-2; v_call: TRBV30; cdr3_aa: CAWSVGDSNYGYTF; cdr3_nt: TGTGCCTGGAGTGTAGGGGACTCTAACTATGGCTACACCTTC
clone_size: NA; d_call: NA; j_call: TRBJ2-5; v_call: TRBV20-1; cdr3_aa: CSAITVFRGSLGETQYF; cdr3_nt: TGCAGTGCTATAACAGTTTTTCGGGGGTCCCTTGGGGAGACCCAGTACTTC
clone_size: NA; d_call: NA; j_call: TRBJ2-4; v_call: TRBV15; cdr3_aa: CATSRATRSAKNIQYF; cdr3_nt: TGTGCCACCAGCAGAGCGACTAGATCGGCCAAAAACATTCAGTACTTC
clone_size: NA; d_call: TRBD1; j_call: TRBJ1-1; v_call: TRBV30; cdr3_aa: CAWSPPWTGGTEAFF; cdr3_nt: TGTGCCTGGAGTCCCCCTTGGACAGGGGGGACTGAAGCTTTCTTT
clone_size: NA; d_call: NA; j_call: TRBJ2-5; v_call: TRBV20-1; cdr3_aa: CSADSERETQYF; cdr3_nt: TGCAGTGCTGACAGCGAGCGTGAGACCCAGTACTTC
clone_size: NA; d_call: NA; j_call: TRBJ2-5; v_call: TRBV5-4; cdr3_aa: CASSTSRGRQETQYF; cdr3_nt: TGTGCCAGCAGCACCTCCCGGGGTCGACAAGAGACCCAGTACTTC
clone_size: once; d_call: NA; j_call: TRBJ2-4; v_call: TRBV30; cdr3_aa: CAWSPSAGGGIQYF; cdr3_nt: TGTGCCTGGAGTCCCTCAGCAGGGGGAGGCATTCAGTACTTC
clone_size: NA; d_call: TRBD1; j_call: TRBJ1-3; v_call: TRBV28; cdr3_aa: CASSLQGASGNTIYF; cdr3_nt: TGTGCCAGCAGTTTACAGGGGGCTTCAGGAAACACCATATATTTT
clone_size: NA; d_call: TRBD2; j_call: TRBJ2-1; v_call: TRBV30; cdr3_aa: CAWGPSGGYSGNEQFF; cdr3_nt: TGTGCCTGGGGTCCTAGCGGGGGGTACTCGGGCAATGAGCAGTTCTTC
clone_size: once; d_call: TRBD1; j_call: TRBJ2-7; v_call: TRBV6-1; cdr3_aa: CASTLGTGWYEQYF; cdr3_nt: TGTGCCAGCACCCTTGGGACAGGGTGGTACGAGCAGTACTTC
clone_size: NA; d_call: TRBD2; j_call: TRBJ2-2; v_call: TRBV7-2; cdr3_aa: CASSLGLAGVAGELFF; cdr3_nt: TGTGCCAGCAGCTTAGGACTAGCGGGGGTCGCCGGGGAGCTGTTTTTT